Described below is a single T cell receptor beta chain sequence and its context. This sample was included in a study of CD8 T cells in Susac syndrome. Trimming pared 5 bases from V and 2 bases from J, leaving 6 bases between. The germline gives CDR1 SQVTM, CDR2 ANQGSEA. This CDR3 has 11 amino acids. TCR beta from blood CD8+ and CD4+ T cells was sequenced. Relapsing-remitting disease, either stable or active, was present in the treatment-naive patients who were the multiple sclerosis controls. The CD8+ and CD4+ T cells were isolated magnetically using a negative isolation approach, whereas the TEMRA cells were enriched by FACS. Reverse transcription of about 0.5 to 1 ug RNA used random hexamers. With immunoSEQ multiplex PCR, TCR beta CDR3 was amplified across 54 Vbeta and 13 Jbeta. TCRdb re-derived calls from the immunoSEQ multiplex PCR reads in MiXCR, one entry per CDR3 protein. Of some 150,000 distinct CDR3 sequences listed, 85% to 95% are singletons.

The sequence was collected from a human donor with multiple sclerosis. This chain links TRBV29-1 with TRBJ1-2; D perhaps matches TRBD1 (6 bases). Sequences were obtained from CD8+ T cells from PBMCs. The CDR3 DNA is TGCAGCGTTACAGGGAACTATGGCTACACCTTC. It encodes CSVTGNYGYTF.